The 2 T cell receptor beta chains reported below all come from one sample, sequenced in a study of blood T cell repertoires in COVID-19. The method was immunoSEQ multiplex PCR; TCRdb's version includes in-frame clones alone and lacks a portion of them. The table includes under 110,000 clones, about 70% detected once. The sequenced sample was peripheral blood. All receptors derive from a human donor with acute or convalescent COVID-19. The donor label of this sample is uncertain.

V is TRBV21-1 and J is TRBJ2-7; TRBD1, the table's D call, was not compared with the DNA. TRBV21-1 has pseudogene status. The CDR3 spans 17 residues. The CDR3 coding sequence is TGTGCCAGCAGCAAAGTAGGGGTTGGGCAGGTAGGGGACGAGCAGTACGTC. Its protein product is CASSKVGVGQVGDEQYV.

About this clone itself: One junction end does not reproduce the germline sequence, and a read error may be involved. CDR3 sequence: CARSRGGLVRENTEAFF. CDR3 in DNA: TGCGCCCGCAGCCGGGGGGGGCTGGTTAGGGAGAACACTGAAGCTTTCTTT. The chain carries TRBV4-1 and TRBJ1-1; the D gene is possibly TRBD1 (6 bases). The CDR3 runs to 17 residues. CDR1 is MGHRA and CDR2 is YSYEKL in the germline V gene.